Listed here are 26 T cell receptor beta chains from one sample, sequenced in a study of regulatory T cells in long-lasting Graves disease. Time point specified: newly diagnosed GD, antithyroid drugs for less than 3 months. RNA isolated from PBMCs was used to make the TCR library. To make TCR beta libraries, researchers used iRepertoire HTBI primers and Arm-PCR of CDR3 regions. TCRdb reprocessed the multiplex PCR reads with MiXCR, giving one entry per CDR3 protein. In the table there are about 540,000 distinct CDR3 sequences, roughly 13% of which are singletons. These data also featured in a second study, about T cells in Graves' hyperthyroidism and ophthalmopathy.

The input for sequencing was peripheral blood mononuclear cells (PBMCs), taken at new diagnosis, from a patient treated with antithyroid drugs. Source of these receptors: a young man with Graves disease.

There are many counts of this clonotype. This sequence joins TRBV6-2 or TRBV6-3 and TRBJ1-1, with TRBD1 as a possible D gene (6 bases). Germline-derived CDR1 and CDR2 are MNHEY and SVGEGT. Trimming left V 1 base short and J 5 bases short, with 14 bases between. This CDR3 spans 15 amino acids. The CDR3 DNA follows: TGTGCCAGCAGTTACTTCGGGGGGGGCGGGACTGAAGCTTTCTTT. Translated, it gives CASSYFGGGGTEAFF.

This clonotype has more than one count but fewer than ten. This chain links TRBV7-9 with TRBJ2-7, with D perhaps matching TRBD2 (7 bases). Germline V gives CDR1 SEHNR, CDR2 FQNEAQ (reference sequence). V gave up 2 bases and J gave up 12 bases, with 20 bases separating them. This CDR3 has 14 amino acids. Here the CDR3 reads CASSLLAGAAVAYF. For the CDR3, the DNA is TGTGCCAGCAGCTTACTCGCGGGGGCCGCTGTCGCGTACTTC.

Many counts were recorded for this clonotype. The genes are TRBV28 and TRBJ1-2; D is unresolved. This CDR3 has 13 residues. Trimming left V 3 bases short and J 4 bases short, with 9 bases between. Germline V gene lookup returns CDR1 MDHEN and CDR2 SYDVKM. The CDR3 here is CASSFTAFYGYTF. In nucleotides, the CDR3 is TGTGCCAGCAGTTTTACAGCCTTCTATGGCTACACCTTC.

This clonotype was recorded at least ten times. The CDR3 is CATSDRAGQPQHF. Here the CDR3 DNA reads TGTGCCACCAGCGACAGGGCGGGACAGCCCCAGCATTTT. The chain uses TRBV24-1 and TRBJ1-5; 7 bases are a match to TRBD1. V lost 7 bases to trimming and J lost 7 bases; unmatched junction nucleotides: 6. This CDR3 spans 13 amino acids. CDR1 and CDR2 (germline): KGHDR, SFDVKD.

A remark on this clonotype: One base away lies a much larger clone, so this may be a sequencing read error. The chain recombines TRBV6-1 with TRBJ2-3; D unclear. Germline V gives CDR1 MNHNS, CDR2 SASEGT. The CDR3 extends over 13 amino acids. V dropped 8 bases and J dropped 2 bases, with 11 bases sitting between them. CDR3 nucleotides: TGTGCCAGCTATCCACCCTCCACAGATACGCAGTATTTT. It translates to CASYPPSTDTQYF.

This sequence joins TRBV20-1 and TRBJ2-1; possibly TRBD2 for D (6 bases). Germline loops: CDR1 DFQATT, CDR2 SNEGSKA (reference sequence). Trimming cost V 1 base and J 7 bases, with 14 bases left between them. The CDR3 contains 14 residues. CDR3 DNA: TGCAGTGCTAGAGCTCGCGGACGGGGGAATGAGCAGTTCTTC. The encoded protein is CSARARGRGNEQFF.

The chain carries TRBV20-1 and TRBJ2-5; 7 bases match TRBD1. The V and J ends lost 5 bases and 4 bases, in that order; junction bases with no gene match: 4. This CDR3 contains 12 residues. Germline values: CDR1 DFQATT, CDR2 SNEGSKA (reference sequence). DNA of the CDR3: TGCAGTGCTGAGCGACAGGGAGAGACCCAGTACTTC. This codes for CSAERQGETQYF.

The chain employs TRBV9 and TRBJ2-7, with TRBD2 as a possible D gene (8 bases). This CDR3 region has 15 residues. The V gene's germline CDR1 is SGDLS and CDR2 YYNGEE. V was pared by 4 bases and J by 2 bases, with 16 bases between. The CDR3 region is CASSPGGSGAYEQYF. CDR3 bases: TGTGCCAGCAGCCCAGGGGGTAGCGGGGCCTACGAGCAGTACTTC.

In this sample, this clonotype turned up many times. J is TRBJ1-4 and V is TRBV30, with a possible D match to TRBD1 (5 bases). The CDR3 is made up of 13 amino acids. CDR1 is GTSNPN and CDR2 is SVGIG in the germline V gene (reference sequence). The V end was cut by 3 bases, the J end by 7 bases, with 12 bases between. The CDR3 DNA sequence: TGTGCCTGGAGACCTCGGGGCGTTGAAAAACTGTTTTTT. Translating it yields CAWRPRGVEKLFF.

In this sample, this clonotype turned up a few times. CDR3 sequence: CSAIHLEQGNSPLHF. The CDR3 nucleotides read TGCAGTGCTATCCATCTTGAACAGGGGAATTCACCCCTCCACTTT. The rearrangement uses TRBV20-1 and TRBJ1-6; 7 nucleotides align to TRBD1. V lost 4 bases to trimming and J lost 7 bases; unmatched junction nucleotides: 10. This CDR3 is built from 15 residues. Germline lookup yields CDR1 DFQATT and CDR2 SNEGSKA (reference sequence).

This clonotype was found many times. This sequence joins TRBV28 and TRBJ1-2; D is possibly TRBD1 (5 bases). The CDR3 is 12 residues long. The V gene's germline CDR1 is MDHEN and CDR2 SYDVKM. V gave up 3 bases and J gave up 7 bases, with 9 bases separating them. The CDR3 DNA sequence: TGTGCCAGCAGTTTGGCAGGGTTTGGCTACACCTTC. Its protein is CASSLAGFGYTF.

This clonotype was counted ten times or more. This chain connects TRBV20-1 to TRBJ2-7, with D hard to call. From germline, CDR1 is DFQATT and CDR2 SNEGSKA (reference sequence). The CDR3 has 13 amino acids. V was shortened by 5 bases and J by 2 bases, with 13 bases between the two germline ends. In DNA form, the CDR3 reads TGCAGTGCTGGGGATAATGGGCCCTACGAGCAGTACTTC. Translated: CSAGDNGPYEQYF.

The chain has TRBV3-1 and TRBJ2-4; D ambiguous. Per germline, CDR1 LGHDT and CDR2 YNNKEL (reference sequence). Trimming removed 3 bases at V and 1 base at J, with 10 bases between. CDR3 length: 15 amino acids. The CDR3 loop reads CASSHDLWAKNIQYF. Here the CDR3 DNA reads TGTGCCAGCAGCCACGACCTTTGGGCCAAAAACATTCAGTACTTC.

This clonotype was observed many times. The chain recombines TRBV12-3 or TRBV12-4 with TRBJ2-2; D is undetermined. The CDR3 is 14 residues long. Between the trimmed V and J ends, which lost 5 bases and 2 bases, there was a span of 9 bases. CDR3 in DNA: TGTGCCAGCAGTCGTTGGGTTAACACCGGGGAGCTGTTTTTT. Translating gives CASSRWVNTGELFF.

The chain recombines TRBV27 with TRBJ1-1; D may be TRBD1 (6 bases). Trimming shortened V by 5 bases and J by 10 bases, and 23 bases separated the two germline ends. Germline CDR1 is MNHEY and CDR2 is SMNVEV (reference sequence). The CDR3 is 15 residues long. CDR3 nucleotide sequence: TGTGCCAGCAGTCCTTACAGGGCAGTGTTGGTTGGAGCTTTCTTT. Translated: CASSPYRAVLVGAFF.

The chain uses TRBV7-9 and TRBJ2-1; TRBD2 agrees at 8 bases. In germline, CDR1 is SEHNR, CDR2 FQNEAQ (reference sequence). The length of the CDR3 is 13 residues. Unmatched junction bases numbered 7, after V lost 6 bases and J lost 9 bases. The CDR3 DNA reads TGTGCCAGCAGTCCGGGCGGGGGGAGTGAGCAGTTCTTC. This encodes CASSPGGGSEQFF.

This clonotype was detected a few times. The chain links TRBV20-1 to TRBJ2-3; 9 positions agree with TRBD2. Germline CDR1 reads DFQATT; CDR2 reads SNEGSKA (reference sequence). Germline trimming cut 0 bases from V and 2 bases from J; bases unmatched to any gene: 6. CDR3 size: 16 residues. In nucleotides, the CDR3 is TGCAGTGCTAGAGATGGCCTAGCGGGACCCACAGATACGCAGTATTTT. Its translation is CSARDGLAGPTDTQYF.

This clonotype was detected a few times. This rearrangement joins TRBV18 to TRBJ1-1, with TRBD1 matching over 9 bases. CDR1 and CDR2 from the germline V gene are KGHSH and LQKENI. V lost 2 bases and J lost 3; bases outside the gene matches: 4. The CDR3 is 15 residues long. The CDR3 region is CASSPFRTGDTEAFF. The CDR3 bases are TGTGCCAGCTCACCATTCAGGACAGGGGACACTGAAGCTTTCTTT.

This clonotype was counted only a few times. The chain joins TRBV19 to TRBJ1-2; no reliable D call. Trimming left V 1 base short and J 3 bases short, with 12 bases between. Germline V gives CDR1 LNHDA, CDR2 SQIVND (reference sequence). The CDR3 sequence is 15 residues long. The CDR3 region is CASSIVPSGDYGYTF. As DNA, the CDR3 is TGTGCCAGTAGTATAGTCCCGTCGGGTGACTATGGCTACACCTTC.

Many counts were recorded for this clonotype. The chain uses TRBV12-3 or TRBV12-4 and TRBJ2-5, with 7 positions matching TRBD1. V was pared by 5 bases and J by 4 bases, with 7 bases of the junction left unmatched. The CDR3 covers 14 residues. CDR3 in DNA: TGTGCCAGCAGTCCAACAGGGGATGCAGAGACCCAGTACTTC. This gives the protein CASSPTGDAETQYF.

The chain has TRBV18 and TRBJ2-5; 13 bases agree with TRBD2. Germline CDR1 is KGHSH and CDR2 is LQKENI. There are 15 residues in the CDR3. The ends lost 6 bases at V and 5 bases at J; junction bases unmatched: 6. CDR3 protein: CASSGLAGDMETQYF. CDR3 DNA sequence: TGTGCCAGCTCCGGACTAGCGGGAGACATGGAGACCCAGTACTTC.

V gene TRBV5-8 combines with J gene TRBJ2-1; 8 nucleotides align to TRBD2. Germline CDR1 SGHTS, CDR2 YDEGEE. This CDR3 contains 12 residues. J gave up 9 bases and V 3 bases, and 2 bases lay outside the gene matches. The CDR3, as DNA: TGTGCCAGCAGCTCCAGCGGGAGTGAGCAGTTCTTC. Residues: CASSSSGSEQFF.

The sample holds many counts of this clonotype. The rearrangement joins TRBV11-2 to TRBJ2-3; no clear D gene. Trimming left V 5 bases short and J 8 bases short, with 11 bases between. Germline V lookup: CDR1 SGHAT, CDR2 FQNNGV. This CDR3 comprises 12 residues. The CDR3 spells CASSPGDGTQYF. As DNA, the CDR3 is TGTGCCAGCAGCCCAGGAGACGGTACGCAGTATTTT.

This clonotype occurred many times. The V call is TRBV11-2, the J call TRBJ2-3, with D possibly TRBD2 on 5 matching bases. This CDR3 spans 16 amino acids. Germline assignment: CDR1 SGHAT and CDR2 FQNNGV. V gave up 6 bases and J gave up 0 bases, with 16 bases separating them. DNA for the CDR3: TGTGCCAGCAGGCAGCCGGGAAGGAGGAGCACAGATACGCAGTATTTT. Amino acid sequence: CASRQPGRRSTDTQYF.

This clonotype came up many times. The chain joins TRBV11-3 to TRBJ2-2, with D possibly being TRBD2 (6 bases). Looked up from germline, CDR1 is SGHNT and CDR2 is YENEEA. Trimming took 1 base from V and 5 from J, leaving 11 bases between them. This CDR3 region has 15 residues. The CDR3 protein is CASSLGALATGELFF. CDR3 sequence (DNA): TGTGCCAGCAGCTTAGGCGCACTAGCAACCGGGGAGCTGTTTTTT.

The CDR3 spells CSVESRTSAKHRYEQYF. The CDR3 DNA is TGCAGCGTTGAATCCCGGACTAGCGCTAAACACCGATACGAGCAGTACTTC. The rearrangement links TRBV29-1 to TRBJ2-7; TRBD2 matches at 9 bases. Germline CDR1 SQVTM, CDR2 ANQGSEA. The V segment lost 2 bases and the J segment 4 bases; nucleotides outside the gene matches: 15. The CDR3 length is 17 residues.